The 3 T cell receptor beta chains presented below share a single source sample, sequenced in a study of CD8 T cells in ankylosing spondylitis. Study-wide results and limits: A TCR beta motif of several highly homologous variants seemed to mark ankylosing spondylitis blood.

TCRdb re-analysed the 5' RACE reads in MiXCR, keeping a single row per CDR3 protein. The table has 130,000 or so distinct CDR3 sequences, 17% seen once. Their recognized antigens are unknown. The sequencing input was blood, either unsorted or a sorted T cell fraction (not recorded which). Receptors were obtained from a male donor with ankylosing spondylitis.

This chain uses TRBV7-4 with TRBJ2-7; D is unclear. With 5 bases removed from V and 4 bases from J, the gap between germline ends came to 24 bases. The CDR3 spans 17 residues. Germline V gene data show CDR1 as SGHVT and CDR2 as SQSDAQ. CDR3 residues: CASSTTENGLVSYEQYF. The CDR3 bases are TGTGCCAGCAGCACCACCGAAAATGGGCTAGTATCTTACGAGCAGTACTTC.

The chain links TRBV15 to TRBJ2-1; 8 positions agree with TRBD1. The CDR3 is 13 residues long. Germline V gene lookup returns CDR1 LNHNV and CDR2 YYDKDF (reference sequence). Trimming cost V 0 bases and J 15 bases; bases outside gene matches: 7. The CDR3 DNA is TGTGCCACCAGCAGAGACCCCCGACAGGGGTGGTTCTTC. It codes for CATSRDPRQGWFF.

This chain joins TRBV27 and TRBJ2-7; 9 nucleotides line up with TRBD2. Germline lookup yields CDR1 MNHEY and CDR2 SMNVEV (reference sequence). The CDR3 totals 12 residues. J gave up 5 bases and V 6 bases, and 2 bases lay outside the gene matches. The DNA of the CDR3 is TGTGCCAGCAGCCGACTAGCGGACGAGCAGTACTTC. Its translation: CASSRLADEQYF.